The 18 T cell receptor beta chains below were found in one sample sequenced in a study of T cell repertoires in cytomegalovirus infection. TCRdb passed the reads through MiXCR, listing each CDR3 protein once. Of hundreds of thousands of distinct CDR3 sequences detected, around 9.6% appear once; the ten largest clones hold around 2.4%. Sequences were obtained from PBMCs. The receptors shown here come from a human donor in good health (CMV status not recorded). Some clones in this sample may be carry-over from other donors' samples.

This clonotype was counted at least ten times. The rearrangement joins TRBV4-1 to TRBJ1-1, with D unclear. V shed 1 base and J shed 4 bases, with 16 bases lying between them. From germline, CDR1 is MGHRA and CDR2 YSYEKL. This CDR3 contains 16 residues. CDR3 sequence: CASSQGPSQEGTEAFF. As DNA, the CDR3 is TGCGCCAGCAGCCAAGGCCCGTCCCAGGAGGGCACTGAAGCTTTCTTT.

Ten or more counts support this clonotype. The CDR3 nucleotides are TGTGCCAGCACCCCCCCACCAGCCAGAGGTGAGCAGTTCTTC. Amino acid sequence: CASTPPPARGEQFF. The V and J genes are TRBV7-2 and TRBJ2-1, with D hard to call. With 7 bases removed from V and 9 bases from J, the gap between germline ends came to 19 bases. In germline, CDR1 is SGHTA, CDR2 FQGNSA. This CDR3 has 14 residues.

This rearrangement joins TRBV29-1 to TRBJ2-1; no firm D call. The CDR3 consists of 13 residues. V was shortened by 1 base and J by 4 bases, with 8 bases between the two germline ends. From germline, CDR1 is SQVTM and CDR2 ANQGSEA. The CDR3 region is CSVEGAAYNEQFF. In DNA form, the CDR3 reads TGCAGCGTTGAAGGGGCCGCGTACAATGAGCAGTTCTTC.

CDR3 protein: CSMRQGYEQYF. The DNA for the CDR3 is TGCAGCATGCGCCAGGGTTACGAGCAGTACTTC. The chain employs TRBV29-1 and TRBJ2-7; possible D gene TRBD1, 5 bases. Trimming cost V 8 bases and J 4 bases, with 12 bases left between them. The V gene's germline CDR1 is SQVTM and CDR2 ANQGSEA. CDR3 length: 11 residues.

In this sample, this clonotype turned up many times. The chain recombines TRBV18 with TRBJ1-6; no reliable D call. Germline V CDR1 and CDR2: KGHSH, LQKENI. Trimming took 1 base from V and 6 from J, leaving 16 bases between them. The CDR3 spans 17 residues. The CDR3 DNA sequence: TGTGCCAGCTCACCACGGAAAGATGGGAGTTCTAATTCACCCCTCCACTTT. Encoded protein: CASSPRKDGSSNSPLHF. Full variable domain (remainder filled in from reference TRBV18 and TRBJ1-6): NAGVMQNPRHLVRRRGQEARLRCSPMKGHSHVYWYRQLPEEGLKFMVYLQKENIIDESGMPKERFSAEFPKEGPSILRIQQVVRGDSAAYFCASSPRKDGSSNSPLHFGNGTRLTVT.

This clonotype was recorded at least ten times. The gene calls are TRBV28 and TRBJ1-5; tentative D call: TRBD1 (6 bases). The CDR3 length is 14 residues. V shed 6 bases and J shed 2 bases, with 11 bases lying between them. Germline CDR1 reads MDHEN; CDR2 reads SYDVKM. The DNA for the CDR3 is TGTGCCAGCAGCTTAGGGGGGGGCAATCAGCCCCAGCATTTT. It translates to CASSLGGGNQPQHF.

The table lists this clonotype with many counts. The chain carries TRBV7-3 and TRBJ2-5; no clear D gene. The CDR3 spans 13 residues. Germline CDR1 and CDR2: SGHTA and FQGTGA. V lost 4 bases and J 2 bases, leaving 8 bases between the germline ends. CDR3 bases: TGTGCCAGCAGCTCAGGACCTCAAGAGACCCAGTACTTC. Translation: CASSSGPQETQYF.

This clonotype has at least ten counts. The V call is TRBV20-1, the J call TRBJ1-5; D remains ambiguous. The CDR3 totals 15 residues. Trimming removed 0 bases from V and 6 bases from J, with 15 bases in between. Germline loops: CDR1 DFQATT, CDR2 SNEGSKA (reference sequence). The CDR3 sequence is CSARDYWVDVQPQHF. In nucleotides, the CDR3 is TGCAGTGCTAGAGATTACTGGGTGGACGTTCAGCCCCAGCATTTT.

This clonotype was seen at least ten times. The CDR3 sequence: CASSFMDEQYF. The CDR3 DNA sequence: TGTGCCAGCAGTTTTATGGACGAGCAGTACTTC. The chain links TRBV12-3 or TRBV12-4 to TRBJ2-7; D is undetermined. Deletions cut 3 bases from V and 5 bases from J, with 5 bases between. The CDR3 contains 11 residues.

This clonotype appeared a few times. This sequence joins TRBV28 and TRBJ2-7; D is uncertain. The CDR3 length is 13 residues. Germline V gene data show CDR1 as MDHEN and CDR2 as SYDVKM. The CDR3, as DNA: TGTGCCAGCAGCGGACCGTGGTCCCCTCCGGCCCCAGTC. This encodes CASSGPWSPPAPV.

This clonotype was seen ten or more times. The chain carries TRBV12-3 or TRBV12-4 and TRBJ2-6; the D is unclear. This CDR3 is built from 17 residues. V lost 0 bases and J lost 0, with 9 bases in between. The CDR3 DNA reads as TGTGCCAGCAGTTTAGCGGTCGGATTCTCTGGGGCCAACGTCCTGACTTTC. Its protein is CASSLAVGFSGANVLTF.

This clonotype was recorded at least ten times. The CDR3 reads CSARENSLPTQPQHF. CDR3 sequence (DNA): TGCAGTGCTAGAGAAAACTCCCTACCGACTCAGCCCCAGCATTTT. The chain uses TRBV20-1 and TRBJ1-5; D not certain. Germline V gene data show CDR1 as DFQATT and CDR2 as SNEGSKA (reference sequence). The CDR3 spans 15 residues. V was clipped by 0 bases and J by 6 bases, with 15 bases between them.

At least ten counts were recorded for this clonotype. The V call is TRBV7-9, the J call TRBJ2-6; D call uncertain. Germline lookup yields CDR1 SEHNR and CDR2 FQNEAQ (reference sequence). Trimming stripped 0 bases from V and 3 bases from J, with 6 bases between. The CDR3 extends over 15 amino acids. The CDR3 DNA is TGTGCCAGCAGCTTAGCTGGGATTGGGGCCAACGTCCTGACTTTC. Translating it yields CASSLAGIGANVLTF.

This clonotype was detected ten times or more. The V call is TRBV5-4, the J call TRBJ2-1; D gene uncertain. The CDR3 covers 13 residues. The V gene's germline CDR1 is SGHNT and CDR2 YYREEE (reference sequence). V was cut by 0 bases and J by 8 bases, with 9 bases left in between. The CDR3 protein is CASSLVEGYEQFF. The CDR3 DNA reads TGTGCCAGCAGCTTGGTGGAAGGATATGAGCAGTTCTTC.

A word on this clonotype: With a much larger clone just one base away, this may be a read error. The CDR3 region has the DNA TGCGCCAGCAGTCAATCGAGGAGGCAGGGGACAGTTACGCAGTATTTT. Translated: CASSQSRRQGTVTQYF. The chain uses TRBV23-1 and TRBJ2-3, with 7 bases lining up with TRBD1. TRBV23-1 is given ORF status, its function remaining uncertain. The CDR3 sequence is 16 residues long.

This clonotype was counted at least ten times. V usage is TRBV28 and J usage is TRBJ1-6; TRBD1 might be the D (5 bases). Deletions cut 8 bases from V and 7 bases from J, with 12 bases between. The CDR3 runs to 13 residues. CDR1 MDHEN and CDR2 SYDVKM come from the germline V gene. The CDR3 region has the DNA TGTGCCAGCGGATCAGGGTCGAATTCACCCCTCCACTTT. Its protein is CASGSGSNSPLHF.

There are a few counts of this clonotype. The rearrangement joins TRBV28 to TRBJ1-1, with a tentative D call TRBD1 (5 bases). V dropped 2 bases and J dropped 8 bases, with 9 bases sitting between them. Germline V gene data show CDR1 as MDHEN and CDR2 as SYDVKM. The length of the CDR3 is 12 residues. The DNA of the CDR3 is TGTGCCAGCAGTTTACTTACAGGAGAAGCTTTCTTT. Amino acids: CASSLLTGEAFF.

Points on this clonotype: A much more abundant neighbour one base away suggests this may be a read error. This rearrangement joins TRBV19 to TRBJ1-5, with 11 bases that match TRBD1. Germline CDR1 reads LNHDA; CDR2 reads SQIVND (reference sequence). This CDR3 is built from 17 residues. The CDR3, as DNA: TGTGCCAGTAGTCGCGGACAGGGGGCTAGTAGCAATCGGCCCCAGCATTTT. This gives the protein CASSRGQGASSNRPQHF.